This TCR beta chain comes out of a study of shared clonotypes between healthy human individuals. Study-level information: CD4 naive and memory got three plates each, CD8 naive two, CD8 memory one. Study-level results: The genetic and exposure-history diversity represented was limited by few donors. Larger estimated richness was generally recorded for naive subsets relative to memory subsets.

For this clone: Its matching antigen is unknown.

CDR1 is DFQATT, CDR2 SNEGSKA, per germline (reference sequence). V was cut by 0 bases and J by 6 bases, with 6 bases left in between. The CDR3 sequence is 11 residues long. The method was immunoSEQ multiplex PCR; TCRdb's version includes in-frame clones alone and lacks a portion of them. The table has about 1.5 million clones, 95% to 99% seen once. All donors qualified as healthy HIV-negative adults and had experienced no recent acute infections or vaccinations. The receptor comes from a man under 40 in good health. This chain joins TRBV20-1 and TRBJ2-7, with no clear D. Input material: naive CD4+ T cells sorted from blood. Indicated subset: CD45RA+ positively selected. CDR3 in DNA: TGCAGTGCTAGAGACGGGCCCGAGCAGTACTTC. This encodes CSARDGPEQYF.